This record covers a single T cell receptor beta chain. Its antigen is undetermined. Using its own MiXCR run on the 5' RACE reads, TCRdb lists one record per CDR3 protein. The sample holds 8,000 or so distinct CDR3 sequences, almost 9.5% seen once. V was shortened by 1 base and J by 3 bases, with 10 bases between the two germline ends. Looked up from germline, CDR1 is DFQATT and CDR2 is SNEGSKA (reference sequence). This CDR3 region has 14 residues. The time point denotes: sample taken at primary tumor resection. No cells were sorted before sequencing. The whole RNA sequenced was extracted from tumor, nontumor lung or frozen PBMC. These data originate in a study of spatial heterogeneity in lung cancer. Across the study: Sequence detection consistently recorded a greater number of beta-chain than alpha-chain sequences. Regarding the study as a whole: Alpha chains reached an estimated coverage of approximately 6.5% of tumor T cells, and beta chains roughly 13%. Higher tumor mutation counts went along with higher counts of expanded intratumoral alpha and beta TCRs.

This specimen was lung tumor tissue, taken at surgery. The chain links TRBV20-1 to TRBJ1-5, with D unclear. This TCR came from a male donor with early-stage non-small cell lung cancer. The CDR3 sequence is CSARATVLNQPQHF. The CDR3 nucleotides read TGCAGTGCTAGAGCTACAGTGCTCAATCAGCCCCAGCATTTT.